These 9 T cell receptor beta chains were sequenced from one sample in a study of blood T cell repertoires in COVID-19. Generated by immunoSEQ multiplex PCR, the TCRdb table keeps only in-frame clones and is missing some. Of around 250,000 clones listed, 90% are singletons. The sequenced sample consisted of peripheral blood. The receptor source for this set is a woman aged 55-69 years with COVID-19, enrolled during active disease.

V gene TRBV6-5 combines with J gene TRBJ2-5; maybe TRBD2 (7 bases). V lost 8 bases and J 12 bases, leaving 19 bases between the germline ends. CDR1 MNHEY and CDR2 SVGAGI come from the germline V gene. This CDR3 region has 12 residues. This CDR3 is CASAAGGPEKYF. DNA for the CDR3: TGTGCCAGCGCTGCCGGGGGGCCAGAGAAGTACTTC.

V is TRBV9 and J is TRBJ1-3, with D maybe TRBD1 (5 bases). The CDR3 is 15 residues long. Germline-derived CDR1 and CDR2 are SGDLS and YYNGEE. V lost 0 bases to trimming and J lost 4 bases, with 11 bases between them. The CDR3 DNA reads as TGTGCCAGCAGCGTAGCGGCAGGGCCCGGAAACACCATATATTTT. It yields the protein CASSVAAGPGNTIYF. Supplemented by reference TRBV9 and TRBJ1-3, the full variable domain reads DSGVTQTPKHLITATGQRVTLRCSPRSGDLSVYWYQQSLDQGLQFLIQYYNGEERAKGNILERFSAQQFPDLHSELNLSSLELGDSALYFCASSVAAGPGNTIYFGEGSWLTVV.

This clone was seen once. The chain combines TRBV6-5 with TRBJ1-2, with TRBD1 matching over 9 bases. The germline V gene has CDR1 MNHEY and CDR2 SVGAGI. Trimming cost V 6 bases and J 3 bases; bases outside gene matches: 8. The CDR3 is 15 amino acids. In DNA, the CDR3 is TGTGCCAGCAGCGCAGTGACAGGGGGGGACTATGGCTACACCTTC. This encodes CASSAVTGGDYGYTF.

The chain carries TRBV7-9 and TRBJ2-6, with 8 positions matching TRBD1. Germline trimming cut 4 bases from V and 3 bases from J; bases unmatched to any gene: 2. The CDR3 is 15 residues long. CDR1 and CDR2 from the germline V gene are SEHNR and FQNEAQ (reference sequence). The CDR3, as DNA: TGTGCCAGCAGCTACGGGACAGGTGGGGCCAACGTCCTGACTTTC. Its translation: CASSYGTGGANVLTF.

The V gene is TRBV6-5, the J gene TRBJ1-2; D is possibly TRBD1 (5 bases). The CDR3 consists of 12 residues. The V and J ends lost 10 bases and 4 bases respectively, with 13 bases between them. Per the germline V gene, CDR1 is MNHEY and CDR2 is SVGAGI. The CDR3 coding sequence is TGTGCCAATCCAAGACAGTTCTATGGCTACACCTTC. Protein sequence: CANPRQFYGYTF.

The chain uses TRBV6-2 or TRBV6-3 and TRBJ2-5, with 9 bases fitting TRBD2. V lost 4 bases and J lost 5; bases outside the gene matches: 5. CDR1 and CDR2 (germline): MNHEY, SVGEGT. This CDR3 comprises 14 residues. The CDR3 sequence is CASSSQTSGETQYF. In DNA, the CDR3 is TGTGCCAGCAGTTCCCAGACTAGCGGTGAGACCCAGTACTTC.

The chain carries TRBV11-2 and TRBJ1-1, with 9 bases identical to TRBD1. Germline V gives CDR1 SGHAT, CDR2 FQNNGV. V shed 3 bases, J shed 5 bases, and the junction held 4 bases outside the gene matches. The CDR3 spans 14 residues. The CDR3 DNA sequence: TGTGCCAGCAGCTTGGGACAGGGAGAAACTGAAGCTTTCTTT. Translating gives CASSLGQGETEAFF.

The chain joins TRBV7-2 to TRBJ1-1, with a tentative D call TRBD1 (6 bases). There are 14 residues in the CDR3. V lost 7 bases, J lost 3 bases, and 15 bases lay in between. The germline V gene encodes CDR1 SGHTA and CDR2 FQGNSA. This CDR3 reads CASNLGGRDTEAFF. Here the CDR3 DNA reads TGTGCCAGCAACCTCGGGGGGCGAGACACTGAAGCTTTCTTT.

J is TRBJ2-1 and V is TRBV10-3; TRBD1 matches at 11 bases. The germline V gene has CDR1 ENHRY and CDR2 SYGVKD. The junction had 14 bases not matched to a gene; V was cut back by 11 bases and J by 5 bases. This CDR3 is 16 amino acids long. In nucleotides, the CDR3 is TGTGCCTCAACCGCCGGGACAGGGGGTATCAACAATGAGCAGTTCTTC. It is translated as CASTAGTGGINNEQFF.